This T cell receptor beta chain was documented in a study of blood T cell repertoires in COVID-19. At the level of the study: Sites across the United States, Italy and Spain contributed samples from acute and convalescent COVID-19. Sources were T cells, B-cell-depleted T cells, or PBMCs; the material itself was cDNA or gDNA.

In the authors' workflow: Reference gene primer amplification yielded estimated nucleated cell counts. TCRdb keeps only in-frame clones here, not all; method: immunoSEQ multiplex PCR. The V and J calls and clone size are taken from that table; D and trimming were inferred from the DNA. This table holds 20,000 to 25,000 clones, 84% found once. Germline CDR1 reads SGDLS; CDR2 reads YYNGEE. The CDR3 sequence is 15 residues long. V dropped 0 bases and J dropped 5; count of bases not matched to a gene: 2. This sequence originates from a man aged 35 to 55 with acute or convalescent COVID-19. The V gene is TRBV9, the J gene TRBJ2-1, with 10 bases identical to TRBD2. The sequenced sample consisted of peripheral blood. CDR3 residues: CASSVDTSGDNEQFF. In DNA, the CDR3 is TGTGCCAGCAGCGTAGATACTAGCGGGGACAATGAGCAGTTCTTC.